This T cell receptor beta chain was documented in a study of PD-L1 blockade in urothelial cancer. For the study at large: Patients previously received 0 to 3 chemotherapy regimens. Analyzed time points were 3 weeks (second dose) and 6 weeks after therapy began.

Germline CDR1 and CDR2: SGHDT and YYEEEE. Trimming shortened V by 0 bases and J by 4 bases, and 13 bases separated the two germline ends. The CDR3 sequence is 16 residues long. Regarding time point: pretreatment peripheral blood. This clone has only a few counts. Its antigen is still unknown. Overall study results and limits: Sub-median blood TCR clonality before treatment predicted longer survival.

Here immunoSEQ multiplex PCR was the method, and the copy in TCRdb shows in-frame clones only, minus some. This table holds tens of thousands of clones, 81% found once. The material sequenced was PBMCs, taken around atezolizumab (anti-PD-L1) treatment. The TCR originated in a man in his 70s with urothelial cancer. The chain uses TRBV5-6 and TRBJ2-2, with D possibly matching TRBD2 (6 bases). Written as DNA, the CDR3 is TGTGCCAGCAGCTTGGTCGGGGGTCGCGGCACCGGGGAGCTGTTTTTT. Translation gives CASSLVGGRGTGELFF.